This T cell receptor (beta chain) was sequenced for a study of T cells in Graves' hyperthyroidism and ophthalmopathy. The CDR3 covers 17 residues. V lost 2 bases, J lost 2 bases, and 13 bases lay in between. CDR1 and CDR2 from the germline V gene are SGHTA and FQGTGA. RNA transcripts provided the source from which TCR beta CDR3 regions were amplified. The primer set for the first-round RT-PCR of the TCR CDR3 was HTBI. TCRdb re-called the multiplex PCR reads with MiXCR, one entry per CDR3 protein. The sample contains approximately 620,000 distinct CDR3 sequences, approximately 15% of which appear only once. Thyroid ultrasound, orbital computed tomography, clinical symptoms, and serum thyroxine and TRAb underpinned diagnoses.

The chain employs TRBV7-3 and TRBJ2-6; TRBD2 might be the D (5 bases). Source material: blood. This clonotype was obtained from a woman between 40 and 50 years old with Graves' ophthalmopathy. CDR3 nucleotides: TGTGCCAGCAGCTTACTCGGGGTCCCACCTGGGGCCAACGTCCTGACTTTC. Protein product: CASSLLGVPPGANVLTF.